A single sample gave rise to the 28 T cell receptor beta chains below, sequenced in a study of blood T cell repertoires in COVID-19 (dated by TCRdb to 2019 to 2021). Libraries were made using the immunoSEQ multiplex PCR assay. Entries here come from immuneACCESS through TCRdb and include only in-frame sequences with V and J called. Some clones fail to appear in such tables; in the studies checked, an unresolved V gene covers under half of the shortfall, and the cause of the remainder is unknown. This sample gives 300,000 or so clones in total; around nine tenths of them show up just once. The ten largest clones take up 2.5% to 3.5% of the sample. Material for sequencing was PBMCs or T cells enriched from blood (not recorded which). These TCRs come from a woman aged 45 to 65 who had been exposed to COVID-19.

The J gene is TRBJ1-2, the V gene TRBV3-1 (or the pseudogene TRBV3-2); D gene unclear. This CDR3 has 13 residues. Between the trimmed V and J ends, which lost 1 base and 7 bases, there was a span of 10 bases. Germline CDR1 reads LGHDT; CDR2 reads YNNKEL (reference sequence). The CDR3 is CASSQAGAGGYTF. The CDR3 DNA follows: TGTGCCAGCAGCCAAGCAGGCGCGGGTGGCTACACCTTC.

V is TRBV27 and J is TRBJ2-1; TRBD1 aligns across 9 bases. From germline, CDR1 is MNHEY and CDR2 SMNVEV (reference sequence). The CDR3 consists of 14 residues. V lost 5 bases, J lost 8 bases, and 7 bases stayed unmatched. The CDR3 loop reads CASSPGQGSHEQFF. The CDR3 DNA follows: TGTGCCAGCAGTCCGGGACAGGGTAGCCATGAGCAGTTCTTC.

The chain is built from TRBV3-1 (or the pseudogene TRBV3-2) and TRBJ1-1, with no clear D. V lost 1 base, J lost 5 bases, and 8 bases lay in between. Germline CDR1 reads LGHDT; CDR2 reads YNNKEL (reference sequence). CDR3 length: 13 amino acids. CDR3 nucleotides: TGTGCCAGCAGCCAAGTTACGCGGACTGAAGCTTTCTTT. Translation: CASSQVTRTEAFF.

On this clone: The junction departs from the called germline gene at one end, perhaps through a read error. CDR3 bases: TGTGCCAGTAGCCAAGATTCGCGCCTAGCGGGGATCTTC. It is translated as CASSQDSRLAGIF. The chain carries TRBV3-1 (or the pseudogene TRBV3-2) and TRBJ2-1; 9 bases align to TRBD2. The CDR3 totals 13 residues. Per germline, CDR1 LGHDT and CDR2 YNNKEL (reference sequence).

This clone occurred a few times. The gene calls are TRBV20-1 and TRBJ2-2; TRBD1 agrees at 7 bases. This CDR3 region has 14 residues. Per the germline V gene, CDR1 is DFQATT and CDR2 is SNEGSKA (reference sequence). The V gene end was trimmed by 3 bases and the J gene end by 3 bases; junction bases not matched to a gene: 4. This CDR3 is CSASPGQHTGELFF. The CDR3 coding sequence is TGCAGTGCTAGTCCGGGACAGCACACCGGGGAGCTGTTTTTT.

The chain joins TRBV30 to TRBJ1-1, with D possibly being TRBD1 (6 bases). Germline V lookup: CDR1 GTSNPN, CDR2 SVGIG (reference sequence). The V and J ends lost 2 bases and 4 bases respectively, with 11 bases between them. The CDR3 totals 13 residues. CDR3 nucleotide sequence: TGTGCCTGGAGTTACAGGGTTGGCACTGAAGCTTTCTTT. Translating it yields CAWSYRVGTEAFF.

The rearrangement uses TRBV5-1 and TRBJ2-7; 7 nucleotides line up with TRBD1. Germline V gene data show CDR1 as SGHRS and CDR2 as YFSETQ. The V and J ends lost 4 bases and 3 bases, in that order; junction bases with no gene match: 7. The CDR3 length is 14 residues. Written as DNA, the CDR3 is TGCGCCAGCAGCCGAGGACAGGAGCTCTACGAGCAGTACTTC. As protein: CASSRGQELYEQYF.

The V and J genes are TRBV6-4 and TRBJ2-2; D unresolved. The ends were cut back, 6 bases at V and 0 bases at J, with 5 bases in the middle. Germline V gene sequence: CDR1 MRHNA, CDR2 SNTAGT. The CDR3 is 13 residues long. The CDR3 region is CASSTPNTGELFF. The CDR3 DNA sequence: TGTGCCAGCAGCACTCCGAACACCGGGGAGCTGTTTTTT.

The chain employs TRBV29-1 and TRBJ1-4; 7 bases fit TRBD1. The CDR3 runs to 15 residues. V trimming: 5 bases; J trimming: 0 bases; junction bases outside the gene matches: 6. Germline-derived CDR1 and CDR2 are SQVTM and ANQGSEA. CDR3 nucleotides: TGCAGCGTTTACAACGACAGGGCAACTAATGAAAAACTGTTTTTT. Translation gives CSVYNDRATNEKLFF.

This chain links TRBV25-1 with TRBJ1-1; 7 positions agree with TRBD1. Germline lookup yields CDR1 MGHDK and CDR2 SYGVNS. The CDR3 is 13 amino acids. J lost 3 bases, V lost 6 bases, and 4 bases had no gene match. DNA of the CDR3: TGTGCCAGCAGGAGGGGGCCGGACACTGAAGCTTTCTTT. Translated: CASRRGPDTEAFF.

The CDR3 region is CASSRDNNYNEQFF. DNA of the CDR3: TGTGCCAGCAGCCGGGACAATAATTACAATGAGCAGTTCTTC. The V and J genes are TRBV3-1 (or the pseudogene TRBV3-2) and TRBJ2-1; D perhaps matches TRBD1 (6 bases). This CDR3 is 14 amino acids long. Trimming removed 4 bases from V and 4 bases from J, with 11 bases in between. Germline values: CDR1 LGHDT, CDR2 YNNKEL (reference sequence).

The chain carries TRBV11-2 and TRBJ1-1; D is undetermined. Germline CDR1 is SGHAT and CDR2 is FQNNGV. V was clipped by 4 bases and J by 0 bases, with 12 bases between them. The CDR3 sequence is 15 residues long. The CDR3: CASSSHERMNTEAFF. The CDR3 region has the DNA TGTGCCAGCAGCTCCCACGAGAGGATGAACACTGAAGCTTTCTTT.

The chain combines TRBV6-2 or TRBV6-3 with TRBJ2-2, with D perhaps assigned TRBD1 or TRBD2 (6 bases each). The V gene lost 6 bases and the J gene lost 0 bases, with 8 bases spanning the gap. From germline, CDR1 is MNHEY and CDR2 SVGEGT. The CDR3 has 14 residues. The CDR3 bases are TGTGCCAGCAGCCGGGGGCCGAACACCGGGGAGCTGTTTTTT. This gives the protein CASSRGPNTGELFF.

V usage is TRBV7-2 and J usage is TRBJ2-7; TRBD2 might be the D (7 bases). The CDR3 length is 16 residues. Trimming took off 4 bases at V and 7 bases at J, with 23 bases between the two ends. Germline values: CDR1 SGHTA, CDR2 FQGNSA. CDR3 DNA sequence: TGTGCCAGCAGCTCAACGGTGGCGGGGGCCAAAGGGGAGCAGTACTTC. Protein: CASSSTVAGAKGEQYF. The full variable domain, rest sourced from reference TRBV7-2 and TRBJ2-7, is GAGVSQSPSNKVTEKGKDVELRCDPISGHTALYWYRQSLGQGLEFLIYFQGNSAPDKSGLPSDRFSAERTGGSVSTLTIQRTQQEDSAVYLCASSSTVAGAKGEQYFGPGTRLTVT.

CDR3 region: CASRDQGLNTGELFF. DNA of the CDR3: TGTGCCAGCAGAGATCAGGGACTCAACACCGGGGAGCTGTTTTTT. The J gene is TRBJ2-2, the V gene TRBV6-5; possibly TRBD2 for D (6 bases). V was trimmed by 6 bases and J by 2 bases, leaving 13 bases between them. This CDR3 spans 15 amino acids. From germline, CDR1 is MNHEY and CDR2 SVGAGI.

The chain's CDR3 is CASSQDLGGNQPQHF. DNA for the CDR3: TGTGCCAGCAGCCAAGATCTAGGGGGCAATCAGCCCCAGCATTTT. This chain connects TRBV3-1 (or the pseudogene TRBV3-2) to TRBJ1-5; D is possibly TRBD1 (5 bases). Germline CDR1 LGHDT, CDR2 YNNKEL (reference sequence). The V gene lost 0 bases and the J gene lost 2 bases, with 8 bases spanning the gap. The CDR3 is made up of 15 amino acids.

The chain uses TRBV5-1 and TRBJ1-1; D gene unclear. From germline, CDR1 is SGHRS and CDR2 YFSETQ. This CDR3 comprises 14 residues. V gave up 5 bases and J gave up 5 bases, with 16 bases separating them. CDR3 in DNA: TGCGCCAGCAGTTACGACCTCCCGGGGACTGAAGCTTTCTTT. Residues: CASSYDLPGTEAFF.

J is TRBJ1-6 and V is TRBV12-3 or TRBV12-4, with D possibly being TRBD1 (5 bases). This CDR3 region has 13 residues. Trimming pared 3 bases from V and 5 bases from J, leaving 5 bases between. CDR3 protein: CASSLTDNSPLHF. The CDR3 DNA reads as TGTGCCAGCAGTTTGACAGATAATTCACCCCTCCACTTT.

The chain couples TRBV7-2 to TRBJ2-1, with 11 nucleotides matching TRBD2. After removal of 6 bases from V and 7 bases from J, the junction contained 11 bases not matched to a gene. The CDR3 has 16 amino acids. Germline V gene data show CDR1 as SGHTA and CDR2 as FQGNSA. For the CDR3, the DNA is TGTGCCAGCAGACAGTATAGCGGGGGGGCTGTGAATGAGCAGTTCTTC. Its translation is CASRQYSGGAVNEQFF. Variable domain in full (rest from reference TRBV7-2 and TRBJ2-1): GAGVSQSPSNKVTEKGKDVELRCDPISGHTALYWYRQSLGQGLEFLIYFQGNSAPDKSGLPSDRFSAERTGGSVSTLTIQRTQQEDSAVYLCASRQYSGGAVNEQFFGPGTRLTVL.

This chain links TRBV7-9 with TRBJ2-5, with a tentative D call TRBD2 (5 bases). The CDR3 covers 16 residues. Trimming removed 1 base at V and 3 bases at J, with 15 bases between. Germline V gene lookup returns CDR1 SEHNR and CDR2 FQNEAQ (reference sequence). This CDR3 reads CASSLGTQAGKETQYF. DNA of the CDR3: TGTGCCAGCAGCTTAGGAACTCAGGCGGGTAAAGAGACCCAGTACTTC.

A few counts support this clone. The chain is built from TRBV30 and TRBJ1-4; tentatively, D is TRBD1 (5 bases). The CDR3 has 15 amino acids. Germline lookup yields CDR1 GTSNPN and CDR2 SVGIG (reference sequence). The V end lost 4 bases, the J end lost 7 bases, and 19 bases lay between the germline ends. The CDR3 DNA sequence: TGTGCCTGGACCCTCTCGCGGGGGGACCCTGAAAAACTGTTTTTT. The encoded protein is CAWTLSRGDPEKLFF.

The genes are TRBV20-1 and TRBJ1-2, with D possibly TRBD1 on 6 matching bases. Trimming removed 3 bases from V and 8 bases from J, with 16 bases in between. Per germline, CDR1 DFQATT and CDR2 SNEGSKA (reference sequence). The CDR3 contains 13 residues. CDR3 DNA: TGCAGTGCTAGTGCCGACAGGTCGGGGGGCTACACCTTC. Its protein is CSASADRSGGYTF.

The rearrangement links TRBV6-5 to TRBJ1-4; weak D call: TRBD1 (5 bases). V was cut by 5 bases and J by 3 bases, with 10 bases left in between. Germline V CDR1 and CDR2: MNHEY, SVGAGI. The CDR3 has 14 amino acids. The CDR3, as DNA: TGTGCCAGCAGTCCACGGGGGGCTAATGAAAAACTGTTTTTT. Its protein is CASSPRGANEKLFF.

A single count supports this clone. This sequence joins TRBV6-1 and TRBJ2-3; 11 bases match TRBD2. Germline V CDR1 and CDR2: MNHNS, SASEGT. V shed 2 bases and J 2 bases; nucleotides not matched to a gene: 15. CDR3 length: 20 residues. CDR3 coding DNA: TGTGCCAGCAGTGAACGAATCTCAAAGGGACTAGCGGAGCCCACAGATACGCAGTATTTT. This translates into CASSERISKGLAEPTDTQYF.

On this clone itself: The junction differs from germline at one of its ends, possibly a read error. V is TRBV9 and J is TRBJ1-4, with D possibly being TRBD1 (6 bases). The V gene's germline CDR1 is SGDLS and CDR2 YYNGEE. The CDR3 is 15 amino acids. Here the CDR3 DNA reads TGTGCCAGCAGCCCCTTAGGGGGGACTAGTGAAAAACTGTTTTTT. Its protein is CASSPLGGTSEKLFF.

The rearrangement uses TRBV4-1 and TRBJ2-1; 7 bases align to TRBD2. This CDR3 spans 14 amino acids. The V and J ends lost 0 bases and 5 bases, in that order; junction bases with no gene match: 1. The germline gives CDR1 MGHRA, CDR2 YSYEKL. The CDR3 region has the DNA TGCGCCAGCAGCCAAGAGCGGGGGAACAATGAGCAGTTCTTC. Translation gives CASSQERGNNEQFF.

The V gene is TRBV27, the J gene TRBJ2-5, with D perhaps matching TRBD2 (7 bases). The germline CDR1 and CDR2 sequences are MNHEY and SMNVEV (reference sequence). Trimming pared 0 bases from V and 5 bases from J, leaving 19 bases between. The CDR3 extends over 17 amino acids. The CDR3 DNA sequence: TGTGCCAGCAGTTTATCACCTGACGTGGGGGGGCCGGAGACCCAGTACTTC. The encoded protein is CASSLSPDVGGPETQYF.

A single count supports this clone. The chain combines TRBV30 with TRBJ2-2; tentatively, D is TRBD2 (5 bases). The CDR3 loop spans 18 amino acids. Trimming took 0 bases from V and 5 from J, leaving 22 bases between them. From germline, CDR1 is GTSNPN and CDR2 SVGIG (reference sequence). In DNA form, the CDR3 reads TGTGCCTGGAGTGTACCGAGGACCCAGAAAGACTATACCGGGGAGCTGTTTTTT. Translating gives CAWSVPRTQKDYTGELFF.